This T cell receptor (beta chain) was retrieved from a study of siplizumab effects on memory and regulatory T cells. Broader study findings: Few alloreactive clones mapped to unstimulated subsets. Apparently more diverse than memory cells, naive T cells also seemed major alloresponse contributors.

To note about this clone: Its specificity is not known.

CDR1 and CDR2 from the germline V gene are LNHDA and SQIVND (reference sequence). This CDR3 contains 13 residues. The ends were cut back, 3 bases at V and 7 bases at J, with 11 bases in the middle. TCRdb's copy holds only in-frame clones and misses some; the assay was immunoSEQ multiplex PCR. The data hold 100,000 or so clones, with more than 85% observed a single time. Sequenced material: CD4+ T cells sorted from blood. The TCR comes from a human donor in good health. V gene TRBV19 combines with J gene TRBJ2-3; the D call may be TRBD1 or TRBD2 (5 bases each). This CDR3 reads CASSIVGTNTQYF. Here the CDR3 DNA reads TGTGCCAGTAGTATCGTCGGGACGAATACGCAGTATTTT.